The next 27 T cell receptor beta chains were all read from a single sample in a study of shared clonotypes between healthy human individuals. TCRdb's table, derived via immunoSEQ multiplex PCR, lists solely in-frame clones and lacks some. This table holds approximately 720,000 clones, approximately 79% found once. The specimen sequenced was memory CD4+ T cells sorted from blood. Subset defined: CD45RA-negative fraction. Receptors originate from a woman in her twenties or thirties in good health.

This chain links TRBV15 with TRBJ1-3; TRBD1 matches 9 bases. The CDR3 runs to 20 residues. V shed 3 bases, J shed 1 base, and the junction held 16 bases outside the gene matches. The germline V gene encodes CDR1 LNHNV and CDR2 YYDKDF (reference sequence). CDR3 region: CATSSYRDRVFGLSGNTIYF. In DNA, the CDR3 is TGTGCCACCAGCAGTTACCGGGACAGGGTTTTCGGGCTGTCTGGAAACACCATATATTTT.

This clone was seen a single time. The rearrangement links TRBV11-3 to TRBJ2-7, with D maybe TRBD1 (6 bases). Trimming stripped 6 bases from V and 4 bases from J, with 19 bases between. CDR3 length equals 15 residues. CDR1 and CDR2 from the germline V gene are SGHNT and YENEEA. The CDR3 loop reads CASSRTVGAQYEQYF. CDR3 in DNA: TGTGCCAGCAGTAGGACAGTGGGCGCACAGTACGAGCAGTACTTC.

The chain has TRBV5-4 and TRBJ1-3, with D perhaps TRBD1 (6 bases). The CDR3 runs to 15 residues. Trimming stripped 3 bases from V and 2 bases from J, with 12 bases between. The germline V gene has CDR1 SGHNT and CDR2 YYREEE (reference sequence). This chain's CDR3 is CASSSAGVAGNTIYF. CDR3 DNA sequence: TGTGCCAGCAGCTCGGCAGGGGTAGCTGGAAACACCATATATTTT.

J is TRBJ1-5 and V is TRBV28; a weak D match, TRBD1 (5 bases). This CDR3 has 14 amino acids. CDR1 and CDR2 from the germline V gene are MDHEN and SYDVKM. V was pared by 5 bases and J by 6 bases, with 14 bases between. The CDR3 sequence is CASSLRGSGQPQHF. The CDR3 coding sequence is TGTGCCAGCAGTCTAAGGGGATCGGGTCAGCCCCAGCATTTT.

This chain joins TRBV7-9 and TRBJ2-1; 8 bases are a match to TRBD2. Germline-derived CDR1 and CDR2 are SEHNR and FQNEAQ (reference sequence). This CDR3 has 15 amino acids. Trimming at V came to 2 bases and at J to 3 bases, leaving 3 bases not matched to a gene. The CDR3 bases are TGTGCCAGCAGCTTAACTAGCGGTAACTACAATGAGCAGTTCTTC. Translating it yields CASSLTSGNYNEQFF.

This chain connects TRBV27 to TRBJ1-5; D gene uncertain. The CDR3 totals 16 residues. The V end was cut by 6 bases, the J end by 4 bases, with 19 bases between. Germline CDR1 MNHEY, CDR2 SMNVEV (reference sequence). CDR3 amino acids: CASSSLFGLGNQPQHF. The CDR3 nucleotides are TGTGCCAGCAGCTCCCTATTTGGTTTAGGGAATCAGCCCCAGCATTTT.

This clone was counted at least ten times. The chain is built from TRBV7-9 and TRBJ2-7, with 8 bases that match TRBD1. The CDR3 contains 14 residues. Germline-derived CDR1 and CDR2 are SEHNR and FQNEAQ (reference sequence). V lost 5 bases to trimming and J lost 6 bases; unmatched junction nucleotides: 9. The CDR3 nucleotides read TGTGCCAGCAGCGAAGGTTACAGGGGGTCCGAGCAGTACTTC. Protein product: CASSEGYRGSEQYF.

The CDR3 protein is CASSPRGVESEQFF. In DNA, the CDR3 is TGTGCCAGCTCACCACGGGGTGTCGAAAGTGAGCAGTTCTTC. The chain has TRBV18 and TRBJ2-1, with D uncertain. CDR1 is KGHSH and CDR2 is LQKENI in the germline V gene. The CDR3 totals 14 residues. Trimming removed 1 base at V and 9 bases at J, with 13 bases between. The full variable domain, rest sourced from reference TRBV18 and TRBJ2-1, is NAGVMQNPRHLVRRRGQEARLRCSPMKGHSHVYWYRQLPEEGLKFMVYLQKENIIDESGMPKERFSAEFPKEGPSILRIQQVVRGDSAAYFCASSPRGVESEQFFGPGTRLTVL.

This chain connects TRBV27 to TRBJ1-1; D remains unclear. CDR3 size: 17 residues. V was shortened by 5 bases and J by 1 base, with 20 bases between the two germline ends. The germline CDR1 and CDR2 sequences are MNHEY and SMNVEV (reference sequence). The CDR3 coding sequence is TGTGCCAGCAGTCTATATGGAGATTTGCCGAAGAACACTGAAGCTTTCTTT. Translated, it gives CASSLYGDLPKNTEAFF.

The rearrangement uses TRBV29-1 and TRBJ2-1, with 7 positions matching TRBD2. V shed 0 bases, J shed 9 bases, and the junction held 14 bases outside the gene matches. In germline, CDR1 is SQVTM, CDR2 ANQGSEA. The CDR3 extends over 16 amino acids. The CDR3 DNA reads TGCAGCGTTGAAGAGTTCGGCGGGAGTTTAGGAGGTGAGCAGTTCTTC. This gives the protein CSVEEFGGSLGGEQFF.

The V call is TRBV10-2, the J call TRBJ2-3, with 7 bases fitting TRBD2. This CDR3 spans 16 amino acids. Germline values: CDR1 WSHSY, CDR2 SAAADI. The trim removed 3 bases at V and 0 bases at J, leaving 6 bases unmatched. This chain's CDR3 is CASSDLAGASTDTQYF. In DNA, the CDR3 is TGCGCCAGCAGTGATTTAGCGGGCGCTAGCACAGATACGCAGTATTTT.

This clone was detected only a few times. This rearrangement joins TRBV5-1 to TRBJ1-4, with 8 bases that match TRBD1. After removal of 5 bases from V and 1 base from J, the junction contained 4 bases not matched to a gene. CDR3 length equals 15 residues. CDR1 and CDR2 (germline): SGHRS, YFSETQ. The CDR3 sequence is CASSHGQGTNEKLFF. The CDR3 DNA sequence: TGCGCCAGCAGTCATGGACAGGGAACTAATGAAAAACTGTTTTTT.

The J gene is TRBJ1-4, the V gene TRBV7-8; D is unclear. Germline CDR1 reads SGHVS; CDR2 reads FQNEAQ. This CDR3 is built from 11 residues. Trimming shortened V by 1 base and J by 7 bases, and 1 base separated the two germline ends. This CDR3 reads CASSLVEKLFF. CDR3 DNA sequence: TGTGCCAGCAGCTTAGTTGAAAAACTGTTTTTT. Filled out from reference TRBV7-8 and TRBJ1-4, the complete variable domain reads GAGVSQSPRYKVAKRGQDVALRCDPISGHVSLFWYQQALGQGPEFLTYFQNEAQLDKSGLPSDRFFAERPEGSVSTLKIQRTQQEDSAVYLCASSLVEKLFFGSGTQLSVL.

Comments on this clone: Other DNA sequences in the same sample also yield this CDR3. The chain joins TRBV11-2 to TRBJ2-7; D is unresolved. Germline V gene sequence: CDR1 SGHAT, CDR2 FQNNGV. CDR3 size: 11 residues. Trimming pared 3 bases from V and 3 bases from J, leaving 3 bases between. The CDR3 region is CASSFLYEQYF. For the CDR3, the DNA is TGTGCCAGCAGCTTTCTCTACGAGCAGTACTTC.

The genes are TRBV6-4 and TRBJ1-1; no clear D. The CDR3 covers 13 residues. Germline V gives CDR1 MRHNA, CDR2 SNTAGT. Trimming cost V 6 bases and J 4 bases, with 12 bases left between them. The CDR3 region is CASRRAVGTEAFF. The CDR3, as DNA: TGTGCCAGCAGAAGGGCAGTGGGCACTGAAGCTTTCTTT.

The V gene is TRBV2, the J gene TRBJ2-1; D is possibly TRBD1 (5 bases). Germline CDR1 and CDR2: SNHLY and FYNNEI. The CDR3 extends over 13 amino acids. V was shortened by 4 bases and J by 8 bases, with 12 bases between the two germline ends. For the CDR3, the DNA is TGTGCCAGCAGTGTCGACAGTACGTATGAGCAGTTCTTC. It translates to CASSVDSTYEQFF.

The chain links TRBV11-2 to TRBJ2-2, with D possibly being TRBD1 (6 bases). V lost 3 bases, J lost 2 bases, and 10 bases lay in between. CDR1 is SGHAT and CDR2 is FQNNGV in the germline V gene. CDR3 length: 15 residues. The CDR3 coding sequence is TGTGCCAGCAGCTTCCGACAGGCCAACACCGGGGAGCTGTTTTTT. Residues: CASSFRQANTGELFF.

The V and J genes are TRBV5-1 and TRBJ1-3, with 9 bases identical to TRBD1. The CDR3 loop spans 17 amino acids. Losses at the gene ends were 1 base for V and 1 base for J; bases not matched to a gene: 6. Germline CDR1 reads SGHRS; CDR2 reads YFSETQ. The DNA of the CDR3 is TGCGCCAGCAGCTTGACCGGGACAGGGTTATCTGGAAACACCATATATTTT. Translation: CASSLTGTGLSGNTIYF.

This chain joins TRBV7-3 and TRBJ2-1, with TRBD1 as a possible D gene (6 bases). The CDR3 consists of 14 residues. V was pared by 4 bases and J by 7 bases, with 14 bases between. The germline gives CDR1 SGHTA, CDR2 FQGTGA. In DNA, the CDR3 is TGTGCCAGCAGCTCCCCGGTTAGGGGGAATGAGCAGTTCTTC. Residues: CASSSPVRGNEQFF.

The rearrangement uses TRBV6-1 and TRBJ1-5; D unclear. With 5 bases removed from V and 8 bases from J, the gap between germline ends came to 19 bases. This CDR3 spans 15 amino acids. Germline assignment: CDR1 MNHNS and CDR2 SASEGT. This CDR3 is CASSPPGVPVEPQHF. The CDR3 coding sequence is TGTGCCAGCAGTCCTCCCGGGGTGCCAGTAGAGCCCCAGCATTTT.

The genes are TRBV4-2 and TRBJ2-7; 11 nucleotides align to TRBD2. J was trimmed by 0 bases and V by 0 bases; bases with no gene match: 7. The germline CDR1 and CDR2 sequences are LGHNA and YNFKEQ. The CDR3 spans 18 residues. CDR3 loop: CASSQDLLAGVGSYEQYF. Here the CDR3 DNA reads TGTGCCAGCAGCCAAGATCTACTAGCGGGAGTAGGCTCCTACGAGCAGTACTTC.

The J gene is TRBJ2-7, the V gene TRBV6-1, with D hard to call. The ends were cut back, 2 bases at V and 6 bases at J, with 17 bases in the middle. The CDR3 has 15 residues. The V gene's germline CDR1 is MNHNS and CDR2 SASEGT. CDR3 amino acids: CASSESRKPRSEQYF. CDR3 nucleotide sequence: TGTGCCAGCAGTGAATCGAGGAAACCTCGTAGCGAGCAGTACTTC.

This clone came up a few times. This rearrangement joins TRBV27 to TRBJ2-2, with D possibly TRBD2 on 5 matching bases. Trimming took 6 bases from V and 8 from J, leaving 13 bases between them. The CDR3 totals 13 residues. Per germline, CDR1 MNHEY and CDR2 SMNVEV (reference sequence). CDR3 protein: CASRIASSGELFF. For the CDR3, the DNA is TGTGCCAGCAGAATAGCGTCGTCGGGGGAGCTGTTTTTT.

The CDR3 protein is CSVVSGDSGYTF. The CDR3, as DNA: TGCAGCGTTGTTTCGGGGGACTCTGGCTACACCTTC. This chain uses TRBV29-1 with TRBJ1-2, with D maybe TRBD1 (5 bases). Germline CDR1 reads SQVTM; CDR2 reads ANQGSEA. Trimming cost V 4 bases and J 7 bases, with 13 bases left between them. The length of the CDR3 is 12 residues.

Comment on this clone: Within the sample, other DNA sequences also encode this same CDR3. The chain combines TRBV7-9 with TRBJ2-1, with D perhaps matching TRBD1 (6 bases). V was cut by 1 base and J by 5 bases, with 9 bases left in between. The CDR3 totals 14 residues. Per the germline V gene, CDR1 is SEHNR and CDR2 is FQNEAQ (reference sequence). The CDR3 is CASSLVGTHNEQFF. In nucleotides, the CDR3 is TGTGCCAGCAGCTTAGTGGGGACACACAATGAGCAGTTCTTC. The variable domain in full, completed from reference TRBV7-9 and TRBJ2-1, reads DTGVSQNPRHKITKRGQNVTFRCDPISEHNRLYWYRQTLGQGPEFLTYFQNEAQLEKSRLLSDRFSAERPKGSFSTLEIQRTEQGDSAMYLCASSLVGTHNEQFFGPGTRLTVL.

The rearrangement uses TRBV2 and TRBJ2-3; 8 bases map to TRBD1. The CDR3 is made up of 12 amino acids. The V and J ends lost 6 bases and 5 bases, in that order; junction bases with no gene match: 1. The germline V gene has CDR1 SNHLY and CDR2 FYNNEI. Here the CDR3 DNA reads TGTGCCAGCAGAGACAGGGGAGATACGCAGTATTTT. As protein: CASRDRGDTQYF.

V gene TRBV14 combines with J gene TRBJ2-1, with TRBD2 identical over 9 bases. V lost 2 bases to trimming and J lost 4 bases; unmatched junction nucleotides: 3. This CDR3 is built from 15 residues. Germline V lookup: CDR1 SGHDN, CDR2 FVKESK. In DNA form, the CDR3 reads TGTGCCAGCAGCCAAAGAGCGGGAGGTTACAATGAGCAGTTCTTC. Residues: CASSQRAGGYNEQFF.